This T cell receptor (beta chain) is from a study of beta chain features in type 1 diabetes. The V gene lost 2 bases and the J gene lost 6 bases, with 15 bases spanning the gap. In germline, CDR1 is MNHEY, CDR2 SVGAGI. The CDR3 runs 15 residues. The sequenced template was cDNA made from the entire isolated RNA. Method: immunoSEQ multiplex PCR; TCRdb's copy keeps in-frame clones and lacks some. The sample has about 16,000 clones; 45% to 55% are singletons. The rearrangement joins TRBV6-5 to TRBJ2-3; D perhaps matches TRBD2 (6 bases). The TCR sequence derives from a woman aged 18-29 years in good health. Input material: stem cell memory CD4+ T cells from blood. CDR3 sequence reads: CASSYPAGGSDTQYF. CDR3 sequence (DNA): TGTGCCAGCAGTTACCCGGCTGGGGGGTCGGATACGCAGTATTTT.